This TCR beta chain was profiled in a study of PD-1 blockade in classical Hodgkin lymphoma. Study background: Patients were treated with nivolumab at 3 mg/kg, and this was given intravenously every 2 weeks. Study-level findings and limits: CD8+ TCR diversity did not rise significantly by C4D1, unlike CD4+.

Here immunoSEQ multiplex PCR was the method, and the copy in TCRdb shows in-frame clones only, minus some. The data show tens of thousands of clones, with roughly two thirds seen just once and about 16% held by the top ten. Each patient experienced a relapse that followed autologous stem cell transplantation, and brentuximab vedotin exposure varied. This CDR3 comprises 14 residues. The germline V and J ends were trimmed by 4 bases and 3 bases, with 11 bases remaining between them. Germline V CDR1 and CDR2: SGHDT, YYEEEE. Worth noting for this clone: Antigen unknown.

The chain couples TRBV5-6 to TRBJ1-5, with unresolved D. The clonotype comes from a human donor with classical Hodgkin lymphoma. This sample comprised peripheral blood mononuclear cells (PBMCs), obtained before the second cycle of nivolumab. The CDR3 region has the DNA TGTGCCAGCAGCCTTGGACGGATCAATCAGCCCCAGCATTTT. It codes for CASSLGRINQPQHF.